This T cell receptor beta chain was sequenced during a study of T cells in localized non-small cell lung cancer. Overall study findings and caveats: When the top 100 tumor clones were examined, a median about 60 of them also appeared in the adjacent lung, which was paired and uninvolved. As only one tumor region underwent sequencing, heterogeneity remains possible. Measurement of T cell clonality placed uninvolved adjacent lung highest, above the level in tumor. Longer overall survival was associated with a higher density of T cells in the blood.

CDR3 length equals 13 residues. In germline, CDR1 is SNHLY, CDR2 FYNNEI. Trimming took 8 bases from V and 3 from J, leaving 12 bases between them. Clones were read by immunoSEQ multiplex PCR, and TCRdb kept only the in-frame ones, dropping some. The sample has approximately 1,800 clones; 32% are singletons. This clone has just a few counts. Its specificity is unknown. This sequence joins TRBV2 and TRBJ2-3; a possible D gene is TRBD2 (5 bases). The sequences come from lung tumor tissue, collected before any cancer treatment. This TCR derives from a female donor of 60 years or more with stage I squamous cell lung carcinoma. CDR3 sequence (DNA): TGTGCCAGCGCGCCTCGGGGAACAGATACGCAGTATTTT. Translation: CASAPRGTDTQYF.